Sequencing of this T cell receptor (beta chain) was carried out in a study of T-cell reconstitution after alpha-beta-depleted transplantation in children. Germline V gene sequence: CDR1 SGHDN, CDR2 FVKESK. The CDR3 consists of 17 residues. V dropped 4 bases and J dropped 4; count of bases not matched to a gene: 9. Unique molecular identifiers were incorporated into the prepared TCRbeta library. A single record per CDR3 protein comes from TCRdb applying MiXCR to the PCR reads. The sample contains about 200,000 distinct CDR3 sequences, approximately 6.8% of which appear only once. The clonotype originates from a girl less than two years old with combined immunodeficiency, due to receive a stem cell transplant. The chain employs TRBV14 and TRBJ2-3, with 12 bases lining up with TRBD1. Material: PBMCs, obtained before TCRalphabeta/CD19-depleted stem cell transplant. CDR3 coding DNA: TGTGCCAGCAGCCGACTCACCGGGACAGGGGGCCCAGATACGCAGTATTTT. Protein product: CASSRLTGTGGPDTQYF.